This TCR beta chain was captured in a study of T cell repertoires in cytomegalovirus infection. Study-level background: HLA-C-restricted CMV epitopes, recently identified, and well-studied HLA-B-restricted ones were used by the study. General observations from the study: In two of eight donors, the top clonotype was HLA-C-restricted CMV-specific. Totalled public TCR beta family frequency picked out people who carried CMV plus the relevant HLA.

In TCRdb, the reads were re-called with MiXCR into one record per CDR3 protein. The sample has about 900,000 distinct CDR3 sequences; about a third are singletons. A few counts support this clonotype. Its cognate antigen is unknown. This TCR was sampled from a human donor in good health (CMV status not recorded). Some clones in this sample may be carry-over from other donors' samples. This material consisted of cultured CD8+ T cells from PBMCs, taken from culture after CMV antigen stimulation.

The CDR3 loop reads CASSLVFSYNEQFF. CDR3 sequence (DNA): TGTGCCAGCAGCTTAGTGTTCAGTTACAATGAGCAGTTCTTC. The rearrangement uses TRBV11-2 and TRBJ2-1; D uncertain. The CDR3 is 14 amino acids. The germline CDR1 and CDR2 sequences are SGHAT and FQNNGV. Trimming removed 1 base at V and 4 bases at J, with 8 bases between.